What follows are 20 T cell receptor beta chains derived from one specimen sequenced in a study of shared clonotypes between healthy human individuals. Measured with immunoSEQ multiplex PCR; TCRdb has only the in-frame clones, and not every one. This sample yields about 800,000 clones, of which approximately 96% are seen a single time; under 0.25% belongs to the top ten. Positive CCR7 selection of CD45RO-negative cells yielded the naive CD8 cells, and terminally differentiated effector memory CD45RA+ cells were excluded. The material sequenced was naive CD8+ T cells sorted from blood. Receptors originate from a man aged 30 to 39 in good health.

The V and J genes are TRBV7-6 and TRBJ2-7; D is perhaps TRBD1 (5 bases). CDR3 length: 13 amino acids. V shed 3 bases and J shed 1 base, with 7 bases lying between them. CDR1 and CDR2 from the germline V gene are SGHVS and FNYEAQ. CDR3 bases: TGTGCCAGCAGCTTGACAGATTCCTACGAGCAGTACTTC. It translates to CASSLTDSYEQYF.

This chain links TRBV7-8 with TRBJ1-4, with a possible D match to TRBD1 (5 bases). This CDR3 comprises 15 residues. The germline V gene has CDR1 SGHVS and CDR2 FQNEAQ. Trimming left V 5 bases short and J 8 bases short, with 18 bases between. For the CDR3, the DNA is TGTGCCAGCAGCCCCATGGGGCGAGGAGGCGAAAAACTGTTTTTT. The encoded protein is CASSPMGRGGEKLFF.

V and J are TRBV14 and TRBJ1-4; D call uncertain. This CDR3 is built from 16 residues. V lost 0 bases, J lost 0 bases, and 8 bases lay in between. Germline CDR1 SGHDN, CDR2 FVKESK. The CDR3 loop is CASSQESSATNEKLFF. CDR3 DNA: TGTGCCAGCAGCCAAGAATCATCGGCAACTAATGAAAAACTGTTTTTT. Filled out from reference TRBV14 and TRBJ1-4, the complete variable domain reads EAGVTQFPSHSVIEKGQTVTLRCDPISGHDNLYWYRRVMGKEIKFLLHFVKESKQDESGMPNNRFLAERTGGTYSTLKVQPAELEDSGVYFCASSQESSATNEKLFFGSGTQLSVL.

This sequence joins TRBV7-9 and TRBJ2-7; D is unresolved. The ends were cut back, 3 bases at V and 7 bases at J, with 13 bases in the middle. Germline loops: CDR1 SEHNR, CDR2 FQNEAQ (reference sequence). This CDR3 has 13 residues. The CDR3: CASSFRSGREQYF. As DNA, the CDR3 is TGTGCCAGCAGCTTTCGGTCAGGAAGGGAGCAGTACTTC.

The chain uses TRBV9 and TRBJ2-4; 10 nucleotides align to TRBD2. Germline trimming cut 2 bases from V and 8 bases from J; bases unmatched to any gene: 7. This CDR3 comprises 15 residues. CDR1 is SGDLS and CDR2 is YYNGEE in the germline V gene. The CDR3 is CASSVGGLASDIQYF. The DNA for the CDR3 is TGTGCCAGCAGCGTTGGGGGACTAGCGTCGGACATTCAGTACTTC.

The CDR3 DNA follows: TGTGCCAGCAGGACAGGGGCGTTCTCAGATACGCAGTATTTT. Encoded protein: CASRTGAFSDTQYF. This chain uses TRBV27 with TRBJ2-3; 8 nucleotides line up with TRBD1. From germline, CDR1 is MNHEY and CDR2 SMNVEV (reference sequence). The CDR3 has 14 amino acids. The trim removed 6 bases at V and 4 bases at J, leaving 6 bases unmatched.

The chain carries TRBV15 and TRBJ1-2; D possibly corresponds to TRBD1 (6 bases). This CDR3 contains 15 residues. CDR1 and CDR2 (germline): LNHNV, YYDKDF (reference sequence). V lost 3 bases to trimming and J lost 0 bases, with 11 bases between them. In DNA, the CDR3 is TGTGCCACCAGCAGTAACAGGGTTTCTAACTATGGCTACACCTTC. This translates into CATSSNRVSNYGYTF. Using reference TRBV15 and TRBJ1-2 for the parts outside the CDR3, the full variable domain is DAMVIQNPRYQVTQFGKPVTLSCSQTLNHNVMYWYQQKSSQAPKLLFHYYDKDFNNEADTPDNFQSRRPNTSFCFLDIRSPGLGDTAMYLCATSSNRVSNYGYTFGSGTRLTVV.

The rearrangement joins TRBV2 to TRBJ1-1, with a tentative D call TRBD1 (6 bases). CDR3 length: 14 residues. V lost 8 bases, J lost 1 base, and 14 bases lay in between. CDR1 is SNHLY, CDR2 FYNNEI, per germline. CDR3 nucleotide sequence: TGTGCCAGCCTCATAGGACAGAAGAACACTGAAGCTTTCTTT. Translation: CASLIGQKNTEAFF.

The chain links TRBV7-9 to TRBJ2-1; 11 nucleotides agree with TRBD2. Trimming removed 2 bases from V and 4 bases from J; junction bases left unmatched: 4. The CDR3 runs to 16 residues. Germline lookup yields CDR1 SEHNR and CDR2 FQNEAQ (reference sequence). In DNA, the CDR3 is TGTGCCAGCAGCTTACGACTAGCGGGATTGTACAATGAGCAGTTCTTC. Its translation is CASSLRLAGLYNEQFF.

This chain links TRBV4-1 with TRBJ2-7; 7 bases are a match to TRBD1. The CDR3 is made up of 15 amino acids. The ends lost 0 bases at V and 3 bases at J; junction bases unmatched: 5. CDR1 MGHRA and CDR2 YSYEKL come from the germline V gene. The CDR3 is CASSQEWAGGYEQYF. Here the CDR3 DNA reads TGCGCCAGCAGCCAAGAGTGGGCAGGGGGCTACGAGCAGTACTTC.

The CDR3 loop is CASSDGTGADYEQYF. Here the CDR3 DNA reads TGTGCCAGCAGTGATGGGACAGGAGCAGACTACGAGCAGTACTTC. The gene calls are TRBV6-1 and TRBJ2-7; 8 nucleotides line up with TRBD1. This CDR3 is 15 amino acids long. From germline, CDR1 is MNHNS and CDR2 SASEGT. Losses at the gene ends were 3 bases for V and 3 bases for J; bases not matched to a gene: 7.

J is TRBJ2-2 and V is TRBV5-1; D not resolved. V lost 0 bases and J 1 base, leaving 10 bases between the germline ends. Germline assignment: CDR1 SGHRS and CDR2 YFSETQ. The CDR3 runs 16 residues. CDR3 DNA sequence: TGCGCCAGCAGCTTGGTCGTTAACGAGAACACCGGGGAGCTGTTTTTT. This sequence encodes CASSLVVNENTGELFF.

Turning to this clone: One end of the junction does not line up with germline, which may come from a read error. This rearrangement joins TRBV7-9 to TRBJ2-7, with TRBD2 identical over 10 bases. CDR1 SEHNR and CDR2 FQNEAQ come from the germline V gene (reference sequence). The CDR3 spans 16 residues. The CDR3, as DNA: TGTGCCAGCACCTTAGAAGTAGCGGGAGGTGTCTACGAGCAGTACTTC. This sequence encodes CASTLEVAGGVYEQYF. Combining the CDR3 with reference TRBV7-9 and TRBJ2-7 gives the whole variable domain DTGVSQNPRHKITKRGQNVTFRCDPISEHNRLYWYRQTLGQGPEFLTYFQNEAQLEKSRLLSDRFSAERPKGSFSTLEIQRTEQGDSAMYLCASTLEVAGGVYEQYFGPGTRLTVT.

The chain couples TRBV7-6 to TRBJ2-1, with TRBD2 matching over 10 bases. Losses at the gene ends were 1 base for V and 0 bases for J; bases not matched to a gene: 9. The CDR3 extends over 19 amino acids. Per the germline V gene, CDR1 is SGHVS and CDR2 is FNYEAQ. CDR3 region: CASSLELAGSDYSYNEQFF. The CDR3 DNA reads as TGTGCCAGCAGCTTAGAACTAGCGGGAAGCGACTACTCCTACAATGAGCAGTTCTTC.

The gene calls are TRBV15 and TRBJ1-5; D is perhaps TRBD1 (6 bases). Germline V CDR1 and CDR2: LNHNV, YYDKDF (reference sequence). This CDR3 spans 14 amino acids. The germline V and J ends were trimmed by 1 base and 9 bases, with 13 bases remaining between them. CDR3 DNA sequence: TGTGCCACCAGCAGAGGTACAGGGAGTGCGCCCCAGCATTTT. The encoded protein is CATSRGTGSAPQHF.

The chain is built from TRBV12-5 and TRBJ2-1, with TRBD1 matching 8 bases. V was clipped by 6 bases and J by 8 bases; unmatched bases: 12. CDR1 and CDR2 (germline): LGHNT, FRNRAP. The CDR3 is made up of 15 amino acids. CDR3 in amino acids: CASGPDRGILDEQFF. CDR3 DNA: TGTGCTAGTGGACCTGACAGGGGCATCCTGGATGAGCAGTTCTTC.

The V call is TRBV11-2, the J call TRBJ2-1, with D unresolved. The germline V and J ends were trimmed by 5 bases and 4 bases, with 15 bases remaining between them. CDR3 length: 15 residues. CDR1 is SGHAT, CDR2 FQNNGV, per germline. CDR3 sequence reads: CASSIPWRVYNEQFF. The DNA of the CDR3 is TGTGCCAGCAGCATCCCGTGGCGCGTTTACAATGAGCAGTTCTTC.

V and J are TRBV29-1 and TRBJ2-5; the match to TRBD2 covers 12 bases. Germline CDR1 is SQVTM and CDR2 is ANQGSEA. The junction had 13 bases not matched to a gene; V was cut back by 3 bases and J by 5 bases. The CDR3 totals 17 residues. The CDR3 coding sequence is TGCAGCGTTGATGCTAGCGGGAGGGCCAAGGGAGGGGAGACCCAGTACTTC. Translation gives CSVDASGRAKGGETQYF.

This chain links TRBV27 with TRBJ2-2; 8 bases align to TRBD1. Per germline, CDR1 MNHEY and CDR2 SMNVEV (reference sequence). V lost 4 bases, J lost 4 bases, and 8 bases stayed unmatched. The CDR3 length is 16 residues. The CDR3 spells CASSSGYRGVTGELFF. The DNA of the CDR3 is TGTGCCAGCAGTTCCGGCTACAGGGGGGTCACCGGGGAGCTGTTTTTT.

The CDR3: CASSVNGVPETQYF. The CDR3 DNA sequence: TGTGCCAGTAGTGTCAACGGGGTCCCGGAGACCCAGTACTTC. This rearrangement joins TRBV19 to TRBJ2-5; TRBD2 might be the D (5 bases). This CDR3 comprises 14 residues. With 5 bases removed from V and 5 bases from J, the gap between germline ends came to 15 bases. Germline-derived CDR1 and CDR2 are LNHDA and SQIVND (reference sequence).